This is a list of T cell receptor beta chains from one sample in a study of shared clonotypes between healthy human individuals. Measured with immunoSEQ multiplex PCR; TCRdb has only the in-frame clones, and not every one. The sample holds approximately 1.5 million clones, approximately 98.5% seen once. What was sequenced was naive CD4+ T cells sorted from blood. The receptors originated from a man aged 25-45 years in good health. CDR3s leave out the opening cysteine and the closing phenylalanine or tryptophan.

CDR3 length	V gene	J gene	CDR3 protein
12	TRBV13	TRBJ1-2	ASSLNGGAYGYT
10	TRBV29-1	TRBJ2-3	SVARRGDTQY
14	TRBV18	TRBJ2-1	ASSPPGRSAYNEQF
10	TRBV7-8	TRBJ1-1	AAGDTGTEAF
14	TRBV7-2	TRBJ2-1	ASSLTPGQGWNEQF
14	TRBV6-1	TRBJ2-7	ASSDRPGRPPYEQY
15	TRBV10-3	TRBJ2-7	AISESRLAGVSYEQY
14	TRBV5-5	TRBJ2-1	ASSLDGWSRDNEQF
14	TRBV7-2	TRBJ2-2	ASSATTGANTGELF
14	TRBV18	TRBJ2-2	ASSPMREANTGELF
11	TRBV30	TRBJ1-2	AWGRGDNYGYT
13	TRBV6-4	TRBJ2-1	ASSEILAGIGEQF
11	TRBV27	TRBJ1-5	ASSLQGDQPQH
12	TRBV18	TRBJ1-4	ASSRDRINEKLF
12	TRBV18	TRBJ1-4	ASSPNQGGEKLF
12	TRBV5-1	TRBJ2-7	ASSFGQGSYEQY
11	TRBV5-1	TRBJ2-5	ASSLLTEETQY
11	TRBV19	TRBJ2-5	ASSTGQQETQY
14	TRBV18	TRBJ2-2	ASSPTPPTNTGELF
10	TRBV7-2	TRBJ2-1	ASSLAGSEQF
13	TRBV6-5	TRBJ2-7	ASSYSRGNNYEQY
14	TRBV10-3	TRBJ2-5	AISGRTGSQSETQY
10	TRBV6-1	TRBJ1-1	ASLRVGSEAF
14	TRBV25-1	TRBJ1-1	ASSALFGGRNTEAF
13	TRBV19	TRBJ1-5	ASRRDRVRNQPQH
14	TRBV11-2	TRBJ2-3	ASRQMGRLSTDTQY
9	TRBV10-3	TRBJ2-3	AIRVGDTQY
14	TRBV10-3	TRBJ1-3	AISAPGQSSGNTIY
14	TRBV14	TRBJ2-1	ASSRAGSVTYNEQF
10	TRBV6-1	TRBJ2-7	ASSQGGYEQY
15	TRBV27	TRBJ2-1	ASSLVSLAGSYNEQF
9	TRBV29-1	TRBJ2-7	SVRGPYEQY
14	TRBV5-1	TRBJ1-3	ASSLVRQGTGNTIY
13	TRBV28	TRBJ1-2	ASSSIRDRQGGYT
12	TRBV10-3	TRBJ2-1	AISGEASRNEQF
10	TRBV15	TRBJ1-3	ATWGQGNTIY
16	TRBV28	TRBJ2-2	ASFSYLSLISNTGELF
11	TRBV7-3	TRBJ2-1	ASSLGTNNEQF
13	TRBV28	TRBJ2-5	ASSMTGVSQETQY
16	TRBV7-9	TRBJ2-3	ASSLGTVGRPLTDTQY
13	TRBV9	TRBJ2-7	ASSTLAGDTYEQY
15	TRBV5-1	TRBJ2-3	ASSLFMGLASTDTQY
11	TRBV28	TRBJ2-3	ASFPGATDTQY
11	TRBV5-4	TRBJ2-3	ASSLSGGWGQY
14	TRBV5-4	TRBJ2-7	ASSFPRTGVRDEQY
13	TRBV4-2	TRBJ2-1	ASSPRDRGVYEQF
10	TRBV15	TRBJ2-1	ATSRVSNEQF
12	TRBV5-4	TRBJ2-5	ASSAGTAQETQY
14	TRBV7-2	TRBJ2-7	ASSLANRQGAYEQY
11	TRBV6-5	TRBJ2-3	ATLGLHTDTQY
14	TRBV27	TRBJ2-6	ASSLLARSGANVLT
12	TRBV27	TRBJ2-4	ASSLGLGAGIQY
11	TRBV5-1	TRBJ2-7	ASSLQGSYEQY